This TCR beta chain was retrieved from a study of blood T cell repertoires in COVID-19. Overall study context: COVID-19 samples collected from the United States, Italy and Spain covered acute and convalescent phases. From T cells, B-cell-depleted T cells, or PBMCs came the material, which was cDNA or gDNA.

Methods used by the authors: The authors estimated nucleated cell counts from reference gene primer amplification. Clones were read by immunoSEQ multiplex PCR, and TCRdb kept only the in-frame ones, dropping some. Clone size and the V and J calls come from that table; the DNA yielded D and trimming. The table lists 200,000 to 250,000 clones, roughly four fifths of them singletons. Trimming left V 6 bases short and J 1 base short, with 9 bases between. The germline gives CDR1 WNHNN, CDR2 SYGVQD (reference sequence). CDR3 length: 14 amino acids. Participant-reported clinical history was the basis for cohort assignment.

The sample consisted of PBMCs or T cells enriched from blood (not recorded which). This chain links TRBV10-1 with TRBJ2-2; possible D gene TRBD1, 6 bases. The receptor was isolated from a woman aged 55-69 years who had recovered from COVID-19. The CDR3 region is CASSPGQNTGELFF. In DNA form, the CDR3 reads TGCGCCAGCAGCCCGGGACAGAACACCGGGGAGCTGTTTTTT.